This TCR beta chain emerged from a study of blood T cell repertoires in COVID-19. Per the original methods: Using reference gene primer amplification, nucleated cell counts were estimated. This table comes from immunoSEQ multiplex PCR, and its TCRdb copy is limited to in-frame clones, with some not included. For V, J and clone size, that table is used; D and trimming come from the DNA. The sample has approximately 280,000 clones; roughly 90% are singletons. Germline V CDR1 and CDR2: SEHNR, FQNEAQ (reference sequence). The length of the CDR3 is 15 residues. J lost 5 bases, V lost 3 bases, and 6 bases had no gene match. The study drew participants aged about 18 to 89 years from under 30 US areas. What the recovered Cohort 3 donors had was two negative PCRs, clearance, or symptom resolution.

Sequences were obtained from PBMCs or T cells enriched from blood (not recorded which). The V and J genes are TRBV7-9 and TRBJ2-1; 8 bases agree with TRBD1. This receptor was identified in a woman aged 55-75 years who had recovered from COVID-19. As DNA, the CDR3 is TGTGCCAGCAGCTTGAGGCAGGGGGCAGACAATGAGCAGTTCTTC. It specifies CASSLRQGADNEQFF.